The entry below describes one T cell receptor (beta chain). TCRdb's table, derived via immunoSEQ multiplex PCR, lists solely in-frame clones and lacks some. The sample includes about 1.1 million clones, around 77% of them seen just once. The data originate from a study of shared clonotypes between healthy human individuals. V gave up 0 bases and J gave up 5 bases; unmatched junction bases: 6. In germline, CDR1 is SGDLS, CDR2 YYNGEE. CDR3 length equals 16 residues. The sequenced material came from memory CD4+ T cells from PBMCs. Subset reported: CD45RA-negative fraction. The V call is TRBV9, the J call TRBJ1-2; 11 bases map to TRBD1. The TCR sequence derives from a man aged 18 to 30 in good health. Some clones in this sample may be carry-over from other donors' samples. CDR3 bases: TGTGCCAGCAGCGTAGGAGCGGGGACAGGGGGGTATGGCTACACCTTC. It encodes CASSVGAGTGGYGYTF.